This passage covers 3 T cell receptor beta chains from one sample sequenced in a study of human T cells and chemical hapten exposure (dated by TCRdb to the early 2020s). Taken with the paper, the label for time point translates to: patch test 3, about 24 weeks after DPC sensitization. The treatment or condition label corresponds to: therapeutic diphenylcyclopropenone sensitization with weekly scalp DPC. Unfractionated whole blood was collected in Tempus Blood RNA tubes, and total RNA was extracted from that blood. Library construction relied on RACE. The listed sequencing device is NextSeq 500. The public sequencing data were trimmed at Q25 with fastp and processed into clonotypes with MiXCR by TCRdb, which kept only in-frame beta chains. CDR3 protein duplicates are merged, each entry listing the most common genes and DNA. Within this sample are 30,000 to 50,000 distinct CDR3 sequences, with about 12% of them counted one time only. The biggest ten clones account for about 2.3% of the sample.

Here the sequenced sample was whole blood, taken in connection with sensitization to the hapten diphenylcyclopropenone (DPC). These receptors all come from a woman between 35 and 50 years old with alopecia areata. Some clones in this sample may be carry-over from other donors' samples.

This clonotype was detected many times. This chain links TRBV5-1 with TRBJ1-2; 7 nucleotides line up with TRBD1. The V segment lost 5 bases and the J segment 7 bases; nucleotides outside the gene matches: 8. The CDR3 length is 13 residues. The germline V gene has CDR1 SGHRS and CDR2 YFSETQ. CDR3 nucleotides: TGCGCCAGCAGTCTGGACAGGATCGGTGGCTACACCTTC. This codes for CASSLDRIGGYTF.

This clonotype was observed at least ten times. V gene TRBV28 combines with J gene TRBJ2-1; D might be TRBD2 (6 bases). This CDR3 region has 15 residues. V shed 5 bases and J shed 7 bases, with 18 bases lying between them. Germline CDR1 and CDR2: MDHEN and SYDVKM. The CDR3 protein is CASSEWGLATNEQFF. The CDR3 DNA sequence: TGTGCCAGCAGTGAGTGGGGACTGGCCACGAATGAGCAGTTCTTC.

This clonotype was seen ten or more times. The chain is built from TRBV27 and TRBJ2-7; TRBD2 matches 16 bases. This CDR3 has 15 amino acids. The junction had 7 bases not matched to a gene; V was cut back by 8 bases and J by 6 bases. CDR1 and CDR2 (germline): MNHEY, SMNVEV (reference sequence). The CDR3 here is CASSDGTSGRAEQYF. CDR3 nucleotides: TGTGCCAGCTCCGATGGGACTAGCGGGAGGGCCGAGCAGTACTTC.